These 5 T cell receptor beta chains were sequenced from one sample in a study of blood T cell repertoires in COVID-19. The data were produced by immunoSEQ multiplex PCR, yet TCRdb's version contains in-frame clones alone and is incomplete. The data show almost 65,000 clones, approximately 90% seen once. The material sequenced was PBMCs or T cells enriched from blood (not recorded which). All receptors derive from a woman between 40 and 50 years old who had recovered from COVID-19.

This chain joins TRBV2 and TRBJ1-2, with D unresolved. This CDR3 region has 15 residues. Germline CDR1 reads SNHLY; CDR2 reads FYNNEI. Trimming stripped 4 bases from V and 3 bases from J, with 15 bases between. The CDR3 sequence is CASSGVGEGDYGYTF. In nucleotides, the CDR3 is TGTGCCAGCAGTGGAGTGGGAGAGGGCGACTATGGCTACACCTTC.

This chain uses TRBV4-1 with TRBJ1-2; 12 positions match TRBD1. Trimming cost V 2 bases and J 5 bases; bases outside gene matches: 9. The CDR3 runs 17 residues. CDR1 is MGHRA, CDR2 YSYEKL, per germline. CDR3 DNA sequence: TGCGCCAGCAGCCAAACCGGGACAGGGGGCGCCAAATATGGCTACACCTTC. Residues: CASSQTGTGGAKYGYTF.

J is TRBJ1-3 and V is TRBV19, with TRBD1 identical over 8 bases. The CDR3 spans 16 residues. After removal of 4 bases from V and 8 bases from J, the junction contained 13 bases not matched to a gene. Germline V gene data show CDR1 as LNHDA and CDR2 as SQIVND (reference sequence). CDR3 coding DNA: TGTGCCAGTAGTAAAGACAGGGGCGGCGAGTTGGACACCATATATTTT. This translates into CASSKDRGGELDTIYF.

The V and J genes are TRBV5-4 and TRBJ1-2; D not certain. Germline V gene lookup returns CDR1 SGHNT and CDR2 YYREEE (reference sequence). The CDR3 loop spans 15 amino acids. V was clipped by 1 base and J by 0 bases, with 10 bases between them. Here the CDR3 DNA reads TGTGCCAGCAGCTTGTCAGGTCCTTCTAACTATGGCTACACCTTC. This codes for CASSLSGPSNYGYTF.

The chain couples TRBV10-2 to TRBJ2-5, with a weak D call TRBD1 (5 bases). Germline CDR1 and CDR2: WSHSY and SAAADI. The CDR3 runs 11 residues. Between the trimmed V and J ends, which lost 11 bases and 0 bases, there was a span of 7 bases. The CDR3 loop is CAVDNQETQYF. The CDR3 DNA reads TGCGCCGTGGACAACCAAGAGACCCAGTACTTC.